This T cell receptor beta chain appears in the sequencing data of a study of T cell responses to AZD1222 COVID-19 vaccine (dated by TCRdb to 2020 to 2023). As for the study more broadly: TCR sequencing covered roughly 230 trial participants: 200 to 220 given two doses of AZD1222 and 26 given two doses of MenACWY control vaccine. Enrollment into the trials was organized by age into subgroups of 18-55, 56-69 and 70-plus years, and those subgroups contained around 150, 28 and 57 TCR-sequenced participants, respectively. General conclusions and limits of the study: In the small 56-69-year group, the increase in depth fell short of significance, most likely because of low power. Conclusions about previously exposed vaccinees were limited because only a handful of AZD1222 recipients were SARS-CoV-2 seropositive at baseline. After two AZD1222 doses, spike-specific TCR breadth and depth were significantly higher than at day 0 and than in MenACWY recipients. Because no day 14 peak-response samples were available, repertoires were characterized only after the peak T cell response. Reportedly, almost half of the unique spike-specific TCRs recognized epitopes lying outside the regions that are mutated in the B.1.351 and B.1.1.7 variants. Most participants were white British and females outnumbered males, and the authors suggested that clonal diversity may have been underestimated. The whole spike protein was spanned by vaccine-associated CD4 TCRs, and dominant responses were seen in regions 160-218 and 743-854.

The CDR3 regions of human TCRbeta chains were analyzed by immunosequencing. The published analysis was carried out like this. Repertoire TCRs were checked for matches against a reference library of SARS-CoV-2-specific TCRs that had been generated using the MIRA antigen-specificity platform. Breadth was defined as the fraction of unique TCRs that were SARS-CoV-2-associated, and depth was defined as the fraction of total T cells that were SARS-CoV-2-associated. Using the MIRA data, each spike-specific TCR was assigned both to the spike region to which the TCR was reactive and to a CD4 or CD8 class. Log10-transformed breadth and depth values were compared by one-way ANOVA with Sidak's multiple comparisons tests. Not all clones reach the TCRdb copy of this immuneACCESS table, which keeps in-frame sequences only. Checked studies attribute under half of the gap to unresolved V genes and leave the rest unexplained. That table is the source of V, J and clone size, and D and trimming were worked out from the DNA. The sample table contains about 100,000 clones; only one count was recorded for more than 75% of them. In total, the top ten clones hold roughly 4.2% of the sample.

In the case of this clone: Its antigen specificity is not known. Base qualities are not at hand, and no much larger clone is one base apart.

According to the study, the label for this sample's time point signals: baseline before first vaccination. Explained via the paper, the treatment or condition label denotes: meningococcal conjugate vaccine given as trial control. Vaccinee samples came from UK trials COV001 and COV002, including a single-blind randomized controlled phase 2/3 trial of AZD1222 (ChAdOx1 nCoV-19) in healthy adults. For TCRbeta chain sequencing, PBMC samples from trial participants were taken at day 0 and at day 28 after the second dose. CDR1 and CDR2 are read off the germline V gene as MDHEN and SYDVKM. From the cysteine through the phenylalanine, the CDR3 covers 16 amino acids. Solely the CDR3 DNA is kept, with 48 bases framed from the first base. V is pared back by 6 bases and J by 6 bases, with 20 bases lying between the germline termini.

The chain uses TRBV28 and TRBJ2-2, with no D gene named confidently. The starting material was peripheral blood, obtained on day 0 of MenACWY control vaccination. The sequence derives from an adult in good health. The DNA sequence is given as TGTGCCAGCAGCCCCTCCGTACCCTCGACGGCCGGGGAGCTGTTTTTT. It specifies CASSPSVPSTAGELFF.